A selection of T cell receptor beta chains follows, all from one sample in a study of shared clonotypes between healthy human individuals. TCRdb keeps only in-frame clones here, not all; method: immunoSEQ multiplex PCR. The table lists a few million clones, approximately 96% of them singletons. The sequencing input was naive CD4+ T cells sorted from blood. All receptors come from a man between 18 and 29 years old in good health. Both conserved end residues are part of each CDR3. Only part of the rows carry a size: once, few, many, or a class if the clone is expanded.

>TRBV6-4|once
CASSRVMNTEAFF
>TRBV7-8|NA
CASSPRADNEQFF
>TRBV7-2|NA
CASSHSQGPYEQYF
>TRBV29-1|NA
CSVLKTGVGNTIYF
>TRBV6-5|NA
CASRHSRGGLEQYF
>TRBV11-2|NA
CASSLQAGQPQHF
>TRBV18|NA
CASSPPNRVVPNEQFF
>TRBV15|NA
CATSRGGAGLAGGIRTNNEQFF
>TRBV7-9|NA
CASSLDTDTQYF
>TRBV7-2|once
CASSFGDRGWPLKTQYF
>TRBV21-1|NA
CASSLAGTGGSYEQYF
>TRBV5-4|once
CASSLNQGALNYGYTF
>TRBV7-8|NA
CASSHRTSGPTGELFF
>TRBV6-5|NA
CASSYFLAGGYTF
>TRBV9|NA
CASSDHGTDTQYF
>TRBV7-3|NA
CASSPGGERNYGYTF
>TRBV7-6|NA
CASSLKRGGLRRNTGELFF
>TRBV30|NA
CAWSTTGGYGYTF
>TRBV7-2|NA
CASSSTSGIDTQYF
>TRBV9|NA
CASSPRLALQETQYF
>TRBV2|NA
CASSITGTAYEQYF
>TRBV5-5|NA
CASSLESNSPLHF
>TRBV7-9|NA
CASQKSGANTGELFF
>TRBV7-9|NA
CASSSQVPGANVLTF
>TRBV29-1|once
CSVTDNMSYEQYF
>TRBV9|NA
CASSVSLQETQYF
>TRBV6-6|NA
CASSFGREALDTQYF
>TRBV28|NA
CASSLDGTYGYTF
>TRBV7-2|NA
CASRLARGADEQFF
>TRBV18|NA
CASSPAPDQPQHF
>TRBV19|NA
CASSTGAFF
>TRBV5-1|NA
CASSLGSSYEQYF
>TRBV19|NA
CASSLPTLGANTGELFF
>TRBV6-6|NA
CASAAAGQGYNQPQHF
>TRBV10-3|NA
CAISSGTVSYEQYF
>TRBV5-4|NA
CASSSRTGSTDTQYF
>TRBV19|NA
CASSIDGYFGEQFF
>TRBV6-5|NA
CASSYTASTGELFF
>TRBV13|NA
CASSLGTSGSTDTQYF
>TRBV11-2|NA
CASSLTRGQQETQYF
>TRBV19|NA
CASSPSVGSNYGYTF
>TRBV6-5|NA
CASSQVQGSNQPQHF
>TRBV28|NA
CASSLGSGGTDTQYF
>TRBV2|NA
CASSRDNKNEKLFF
>TRBV21-1|NA
CASRRGKNYGYTF
>TRBV6-5|NA
CASRRLAVPYEQYF
>TRBV25-1|NA
CASRDRVDQPQHF
>TRBV2|NA
CASRGDGYEQYF
>TRBV30|NA
CAWTTTPGVGYTF
>TRBV6-1|NA
CASSEATGGSDGYTF
>TRBV4-1|NA
CASSQASGSYEQYF
>TRBV18|NA
CASSTLDRGQTEAFF
>TRBV7-2|NA
CASSLGLAERQETQYF
>TRBV2|once
CASRAKLAGVTDTQYF
>TRBV19|NA
CASKPSQDTQYF
>TRBV19|NA
CASSIESMNTEAFF
>TRBV5-1|NA
CASSPGPNEKLFF
>TRBV2|NA
CASSVETGDYGYTF
>TRBV15|NA
CATSRGLAGVQETQYF
>TRBV20-1|few
CSARDRDRNTF